These 5 T cell receptor beta chains were all obtained from the same sample, sequenced in a study of blood T cell repertoires in COVID-19. Using immunoSEQ multiplex PCR, the repertoire was profiled, and TCRdb retains in-frame clones only, with some absent. This sample carries about 120,000 clones, 70% to 90% of them seen once, and the ten largest clones take around 10%. The sample was peripheral blood. The source is a man aged 50-60 years with acute or convalescent COVID-19.

This clone was observed once. The genes are TRBV3-1 (or the pseudogene TRBV3-2) and TRBJ1-5; tentatively, D is TRBD1 (6 bases). The CDR3 consists of 17 residues. In germline, CDR1 is LGHDT, CDR2 YNNKEL (reference sequence). Trimming stripped 1 base from V and 6 bases from J, with 19 bases between. The CDR3 here is CASSQGGQGTFGQPQHF. The CDR3 DNA follows: TGTGCCAGCAGCCAAGGGGGGCAGGGAACCTTTGGTCAGCCCCAGCATTTT.

V and J are TRBV11-2 and TRBJ2-1; 10 nucleotides agree with TRBD2. The CDR3 sequence is 15 residues long. The junction had 10 bases not matched to a gene; V was cut back by 5 bases and J by 9 bases. CDR1 and CDR2 from the germline V gene are SGHAT and FQNNGV. The CDR3 sequence: CASSPSRTSGGEQFF. In nucleotides, the CDR3 is TGTGCCAGCAGCCCATCCCGGACTAGCGGCGGTGAGCAGTTCTTC.

This clone is medium-sized within its sample. The rearrangement joins TRBV6-5 to TRBJ1-1; D possibly corresponds to TRBD1 (5 bases). V lost 5 bases to trimming and J lost 1 base, with 14 bases between them. The germline CDR1 and CDR2 sequences are MNHEY and SVGAGI. The CDR3 is 15 residues long. CDR3 protein: CASSPSTAQNTEAFF. The DNA of the CDR3 is TGTGCCAGCAGTCCTTCGACAGCCCAGAACACTGAAGCTTTCTTT.

This clone was seen a single time. V and J are TRBV5-5 and TRBJ2-7; TRBD1 matches at 9 bases. CDR3 length: 15 residues. J was trimmed by 5 bases and V by 2 bases; bases with no gene match: 8. Germline CDR1 and CDR2: SGHKS and YYEKEE (reference sequence). The CDR3 is CASSLPGQGIHEQYF. The CDR3 nucleotides read TGTGCCAGCAGCTTACCCGGACAGGGGATCCACGAGCAGTACTTC.

V gene TRBV28 combines with J gene TRBJ1-1; tentatively, D is TRBD1 (6 bases). This CDR3 region has 13 residues. The germline V gene encodes CDR1 MDHEN and CDR2 SYDVKM. With 3 bases removed from V and 3 bases from J, the gap between germline ends came to 8 bases. The CDR3 spells CASSFGTYTEAFF. As DNA, the CDR3 is TGTGCCAGCAGTTTCGGGACATACACTGAAGCTTTCTTT. Looking up the rest from reference TRBV28 and TRBJ1-1 gives the full variable domain: DVKVTQSSRYLVKRTGEKVFLECVQDMDHENMFWYRQDPGLGLRLIYFSYDVKMKEKGDIPEGYSVSREKKERFSLILESASTNQTSMYLCASSFGTYTEAFFGQGTRLTVV.